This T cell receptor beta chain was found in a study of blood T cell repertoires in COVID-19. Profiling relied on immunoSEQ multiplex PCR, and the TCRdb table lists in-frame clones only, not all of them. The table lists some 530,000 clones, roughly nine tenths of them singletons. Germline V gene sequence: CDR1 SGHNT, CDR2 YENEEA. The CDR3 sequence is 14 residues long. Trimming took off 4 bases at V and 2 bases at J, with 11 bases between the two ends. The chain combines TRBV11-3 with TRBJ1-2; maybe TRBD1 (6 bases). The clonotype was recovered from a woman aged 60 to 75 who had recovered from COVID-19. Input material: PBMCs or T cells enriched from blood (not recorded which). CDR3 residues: CASSSTGSNYGYTF. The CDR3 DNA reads TGTGCCAGCAGCTCCACAGGGTCAAACTATGGCTACACCTTC.